A selection of T cell receptor beta chains follows, all from one sample in a study of blood T cell repertoires in COVID-19. Clones were read by immunoSEQ multiplex PCR, and TCRdb kept only the in-frame ones, dropping some. The table has around 98,000 clones, approximately 79% seen once. Specimen: peripheral blood. The receptors derive from a man aged 65-85 years with active or convalescent COVID-19. Each CDR3 is given with its conserved first and last residue. Each record gives: J gene, V gene, CDR3 protein.

J: TRBJ1-2
V: TRBV5-8
CDR3: CASASRGYGYTF

J: TRBJ2-3
V: TRBV2
CDR3: CASRERGGTMDTQYF

J: TRBJ1-1
V: TRBV9
CDR3: CASSVDPRQGTEAFF

J: TRBJ1-2
V: TRBV5-1
CDR3: CASSLAVAYYGYTF

J: TRBJ1-5
V: TRBV2
CDR3: CASSDDRYSNQPQHF

J: TRBJ2-3
V: TRBV27
CDR3: CASSPALAGGPRAQYF

J: TRBJ1-5
V: TRBV6-5
CDR3: CASIESPGDQPQHF

J: TRBJ2-1
V: TRBV6-2/TRBV6-3
CDR3: CASSYSGGALEQFF

J: TRBJ1-1
V: TRBV30
CDR3: CAWSVRGGHEAFF

J: TRBJ2-2
V: TRBV7-2
CDR3: CASSLISQGLFF

J: TRBJ1-2
V: TRBV12-5
CDR3: CASGSGTGISGYTF

J: TRBJ1-6
V: TRBV6-5
CDR3: CASSYSTGAANSPLHF

J: TRBJ2-3
V: TRBV7-8
CDR3: CASSAGQAPLTDTQYF

J: TRBJ2-1
V: TRBV10-3
CDR3: CAIKGSGGYNEQFF

J: TRBJ2-5
V: TRBV5-1
CDR3: CASSLASQETQYF

J: TRBJ2-5
V: TRBV7-9
CDR3: CASSLGKQPETTKETQYF

J: TRBJ1-6
V: TRBV6-5
CDR3: CASSGDSSPLHF

J: TRBJ1-1
V: TRBV5-1
CDR3: CASSLVPDSNTEAFF

J: TRBJ2-1
V: TRBV14
CDR3: CASSQDVGQGLSYNEQFF

J: TRBJ2-1
V: TRBV7-9
CDR3: CASSERGSSYNEQFF

J: TRBJ1-6
V: TRBV3-1/TRBV3-2
CDR3: CASSQERDSYNSPLHF

J: TRBJ1-6
V: TRBV5-6
CDR3: CASSLETGVNSPLHF

J: TRBJ2-3
V: TRBV7-3
CDR3: CASSQVSGGANTQYF

J: TRBJ1-5
V: TRBV6-5
CDR3: CASRPDRDQPQHF

J: TRBJ2-6
V: TRBV14
CDR3: CASSPTDGANVLTF

J: TRBJ1-2
V: TRBV12-3/TRBV12-4
CDR3: CASKGQFYGYTF

J: TRBJ1-2
V: TRBV24-1
CDR3: CATVRVGYGYTF

J: TRBJ1-2
V: TRBV7-8
CDR3: CASSLFGGDRTREGYTF

J: TRBJ1-1
V: TRBV5-1
CDR3: CASSLGGRQGAFEAFF

J: TRBJ1-4
V: TRBV2
CDR3: CASSVGGGGATNEKLFF

J: TRBJ1-2
V: TRBV11-2
CDR3: CASSPRAQGGGYTF

J: TRBJ1-1
V: TRBV27
CDR3: CASSLKGVKNTEAFF

J: TRBJ2-2
V: TRBV19
CDR3: CASMSANTGELFF

J: TRBJ1-1
V: TRBV18
CDR3: CASSIGQGFEAFF

J: TRBJ2-1
V: TRBV13
CDR3: CASGGGLSYNEQFF

J: TRBJ1-1
V: TRBV2
CDR3: CASSGHSQDTEAFF

J: TRBJ2-1
V: TRBV4-1
CDR3: CASSQVHSGTSVNEQFF

J: TRBJ1-5
V: TRBV19
CDR3: CARFLGEPQHF

J: TRBJ1-3
V: TRBV19
CDR3: CASSIWNRSPGNTIYF

J: TRBJ2-5
V: TRBV6-1
CDR3: CASSERETQYF

J: TRBJ2-1
V: TRBV3-1/TRBV3-2
CDR3: CASSTLRGINEQFF

J: TRBJ1-1
V: TRBV7-2
CDR3: CASSGQGGNTEAFF

J: TRBJ1-5
V: TRBV6-1
CDR3: CASSERRTDISNQPQHF

J: TRBJ1-1
V: TRBV11-3
CDR3: CASSFDRATNTEAFF

J: TRBJ2-4
V: TRBV27
CDR3: CATKPRSVSEPGPGDIQYF

J: TRBJ1-2
V: TRBV5-5
CDR3: CASSLDPGQTYGYTF

J: TRBJ1-5
V: TRBV19
CDR3: CASSAQRNQPQHF

J: TRBJ2-7
V: TRBV7-8
CDR3: CASSLYAGTYEQYF

J: TRBJ2-7
V: TRBV6-6
CDR3: CASSYVQAGGPYEQYF

J: TRBJ1-1
V: TRBV25-1
CDR3: CASSPGRAWYSAEAFF

J: TRBJ2-1
V: TRBV6-5
CDR3: CASSQRRTGDEQFF

J: TRBJ2-7
V: TRBV3-1/TRBV3-2
CDR3: CASSLRGGASSYEQYF

J: TRBJ1-1
V: TRBV5-1
CDR3: CASSLSGPEAFF

J: TRBJ2-1
V: TRBV19
CDR3: CASSITGYSYNEQFF

J: TRBJ2-2
V: TRBV7-6
CDR3: CASTTLVGVAGGRTGELFF

J: TRBJ1-6
V: TRBV5-1
CDR3: CASSLDPSGIPNSPLHF

J: TRBJ2-7
V: TRBV4-3
CDR3: CASSQEYPDLAEYEQYF

J: TRBJ1-4
V: TRBV19
CDR3: CASNLRGEKLFF

J: TRBJ2-7
V: TRBV5-1
CDR3: CASSLSTLAGDNEQYF

J: TRBJ1-2
V: TRBV11-3
CDR3: CASSLDPQYGYTF